These T cell receptor beta chains were read from a single sample in a study of T cells in localized non-small cell lung cancer. This table comes from immunoSEQ multiplex PCR, and its TCRdb copy is limited to in-frame clones, with some not included. Counted here are 65,000 to 90,000 clones, 80% occurring once; the ten biggest clones make up under 25%. The starting material was PBMCs, obtained before any cancer treatment. Source of these receptors: a man aged 35 to 69 with stage II squamous cell lung carcinoma. Both conserved end residues are part of each CDR3. The D gene is left open where the match is weak. Not every row has a clone size; where given, it reads once, few, many or a size class.

d_call: -; v_call: TRBV10-3; clone_size: -; j_call: TRBJ2-1; cdr3_nt: TGTGCCATCAGTGACGCGGGAAATGAGCAGTTCTTC; cdr3_aa: CAISDAGNEQFF
d_call: -; v_call: TRBV11-2; clone_size: -; j_call: TRBJ2-2; cdr3_nt: TGTGCCAGCAGCTTAGGGGGCGGGTGGGCCACCGGGGAGCTGTTTTTT; cdr3_aa: CASSLGGGWATGELFF
d_call: -; v_call: TRBV6-5; clone_size: -; j_call: TRBJ1-6; cdr3_nt: TGTGCCAGCAGTCCGCTCGGTACACCCCTCCACTTT; cdr3_aa: CASSPLGTPLHF
d_call: TRBD1; v_call: TRBV11-1; clone_size: once; j_call: TRBJ2-1; cdr3_nt: TGTGCCAGCAGTAAAGGACAGGGGGCGAGGAATGAGCAGTTCTTC; cdr3_aa: CASSKGQGARNEQFF
d_call: TRBD2; v_call: TRBV2; clone_size: -; j_call: TRBJ2-3; cdr3_nt: TGTGCCAGCAGTCCCACGGGGGGAAACACAGATACGCAGTATTTT; cdr3_aa: CASSPTGGNTDTQYF
d_call: -; v_call: TRBV15; clone_size: -; j_call: TRBJ2-2; cdr3_nt: TGTGCCACCAGCCACCTCGGGGCCCTCACCGGGGAGCTGTTTTTT; cdr3_aa: CATSHLGALTGELFF
d_call: TRBD1; v_call: TRBV6-6; clone_size: few; j_call: TRBJ1-1; cdr3_nt: TGTGCCAGCAATCCTAGACAGGGACGGACTGAAGCTTTCTTT; cdr3_aa: CASNPRQGRTEAFF
d_call: TRBD1; v_call: TRBV28; clone_size: -; j_call: TRBJ2-1; cdr3_nt: TGTGCCAGCAGATCCGGGACAGCCTGGTTCTTC; cdr3_aa: CASRSGTAWFF
d_call: -; v_call: TRBV28; clone_size: -; j_call: TRBJ1-1; cdr3_nt: TGTGCCAGCAGTTTATTAGGGGGGAACACTGAAGCTTTCTTT; cdr3_aa: CASSLLGGNTEAFF
d_call: -; v_call: TRBV7-9; clone_size: -; j_call: TRBJ2-2; cdr3_nt: TGTGCCAGCCTCTTCAGTGTGGGGGCGGGCACCGGGGAGCTGTTTTTT; cdr3_aa: CASLFSVGAGTGELFF
d_call: TRBD1; v_call: TRBV20-1; clone_size: -; j_call: TRBJ1-2; cdr3_nt: TGCAGTGCTACTTGGACAGGGTCCCACACCTTC; cdr3_aa: CSATWTGSHTF
d_call: -; v_call: TRBV19; clone_size: -; j_call: TRBJ1-6; cdr3_nt: TGTGCCAGTAGTATAGATCTGGGTAGCCCGAGCTCCTATAATTCACCCCTCCACTTT; cdr3_aa: CASSIDLGSPSSYNSPLHF
d_call: -; v_call: TRBV9; clone_size: -; j_call: TRBJ2-6; cdr3_nt: TGTGCCAGCACCCGGGAACAGGGAGGAATAGTCTCTGGGGCCAACGTCCTGACTTTC; cdr3_aa: CASTREQGGIVSGANVLTF
d_call: -; v_call: TRBV9; clone_size: -; j_call: TRBJ2-5; cdr3_nt: TGTGCCAGCAGCGTCTGGGAGCAAGAGACCCAGTACTTC; cdr3_aa: CASSVWEQETQYF
d_call: -; v_call: TRBV19; clone_size: -; j_call: TRBJ1-5; cdr3_nt: TGTGCCAGTATGCCGGGCAATCAGCCCCAGCATTTT; cdr3_aa: CASMPGNQPQHF
d_call: -; v_call: TRBV5-1; clone_size: -; j_call: TRBJ2-6; cdr3_nt: TGCGCCAGCAGCTTGGTCGGTAGCGGCGCCTCTGGGGCCAACGTCCTGACTTTC; cdr3_aa: CASSLVGSGASGANVLTF
d_call: -; v_call: TRBV9; clone_size: -; j_call: TRBJ1-3; cdr3_nt: TGTGCCAGCAGCGTAGACACTGGAAACACCATATATTTT; cdr3_aa: CASSVDTGNTIYF